A single T cell receptor (beta chain) is shown here with its context. This sample is drawn from a study of blood T cell repertoires in COVID-19. Turning to the study itself: The samples span acute and convalescent COVID-19 from the United States, Italy and Spain. Sample material is recorded as cDNA or gDNA derived from T cells, B-cell-depleted T cells, or PBMCs.

Authors' methods: Researchers report that nucleated cell counts were estimated from reference gene primer amplification. TCRdb keeps only in-frame clones here, not all; method: immunoSEQ multiplex PCR. That table supplies the V and J calls and clone size; D and trimming were determined from the DNA. The sample shows over 130,000 clones, 85% of them seen only once. The TCR sequence derives from a man aged 50-60 years with acute or convalescent COVID-19. Sequenced input: peripheral blood.

Written as DNA, the CDR3 is TGCGCCAGCAGCGGGGGACAGAATTCACCCCTCCACTTT. Amino acid sequence: CASSGGQNSPLHF. The chain links TRBV5-1 to TRBJ1-6; 7 bases fit TRBD1. Germline CDR1 and CDR2: SGHRS and YFSETQ. With 4 bases clipped from V and 7 bases from J, the junction kept 2 bases outside the gene matches. This CDR3 has 13 residues.